These 18 T cell receptor beta chains share one sample of origin, sequenced in a study of T cells after yellow fever vaccination. TCRdb re-called the 5' RACE reads through MiXCR, storing one row per CDR3 protein. The repertoire holds hundreds of thousands of distinct CDR3 sequences, with around 3.6% as singletons. Specimen: PBMCs, collected on the day of the yellow fever booster vaccination. These receptors were taken from a man aged 18 to 30 who received the YFV17D yellow fever vaccine.

This clonotype was seen more than once but under ten times. The rearrangement links TRBV5-1 to TRBJ2-1, with D possibly matching TRBD2 (5 bases). CDR3 length: 16 residues. Trimming removed 4 bases from V and 0 bases from J, with 14 bases in between. The germline gives CDR1 SGHRS, CDR2 YFSETQ. The CDR3 coding sequence is TGCGCCAGCAGCGGCGGACGGGGAAGCTCCTACAATGAGCAGTTCTTC. Its translation is CASSGGRGSSYNEQFF.

Ten or more counts support this clonotype. This sequence joins TRBV11-2 and TRBJ2-1; no reliable D call. In germline, CDR1 is SGHAT, CDR2 FQNNGV. V was trimmed by 3 bases and J by 9 bases, leaving 9 bases between them. The CDR3 is made up of 12 amino acids. CDR3 region: CASSFERSEQFF. The CDR3 DNA reads as TGTGCCAGCAGCTTTGAACGAAGTGAGCAGTTCTTC.

This clonotype was counted between two and nine times. The rearrangement uses TRBV2 and TRBJ1-2, with D unresolved. Germline CDR1 reads SNHLY; CDR2 reads FYNNEI. Between the trimmed V and J ends, which lost 7 bases and 4 bases, there was a span of 10 bases. CDR3 length equals 12 residues. In DNA form, the CDR3 reads TGTGCCAGCAAATCCGAGACCTATGGCTACACCTTC. This codes for CASKSETYGYTF.

This clonotype was detected only a few times. The chain employs TRBV5-1 and TRBJ2-2, with D unclear. Trimming took 0 bases from V and 0 from J, leaving 6 bases between them. This CDR3 has 15 amino acids. Germline V CDR1 and CDR2: SGHRS, YFSETQ. CDR3 in DNA: TGCGCCAGCAGCTTGGGGTCTACGAACACCGGGGAGCTGTTTTTT. Protein sequence: CASSLGSTNTGELFF.

This sequence joins TRBV15 and TRBJ2-1, with TRBD2 matching over 13 bases. The CDR3 length is 15 residues. V lost 4 bases to trimming and J lost 4 bases; unmatched junction nucleotides: 1. Looked up from germline, CDR1 is LNHNV and CDR2 is YYDKDF (reference sequence). CDR3 sequence (DNA): TGTGCCACCAGCACACTAGCGGGGGGGTACAATGAGCAGTTCTTC. Protein sequence: CATSTLAGGYNEQFF.

On this clonotype: Given a much more abundant clone one base away, this may be a read error. This sequence joins TRBV20-1 and TRBJ2-7; tentative D call: TRBD2 (5 bases). The CDR3 length is 11 residues. Looked up from germline, CDR1 is DFQATT and CDR2 is SNEGSKA (reference sequence). The CDR3 region has the DNA TGCAGTGCTAGGTCAGCTTGGGAGCAGAACTTC. It encodes CSARSAWEQNF.

The gene calls are TRBV6-6 and TRBJ1-1; the D gene is possibly TRBD1 (5 bases). Germline V gene lookup returns CDR1 MNHNY and CDR2 SVGAGI (reference sequence). Trimming cost V 2 bases and J 6 bases, with 10 bases left between them. This CDR3 spans 13 amino acids. The CDR3 reads CASSYPQGPEAFF. In DNA, the CDR3 is TGTGCCAGCAGTTACCCCCAGGGACCTGAAGCTTTCTTT.

This clonotype has only a few counts. The V call is TRBV10-3, the J call TRBJ2-1; 10 bases fit TRBD2. Per germline, CDR1 ENHRY and CDR2 SYGVKD. The trim removed 6 bases at V and 8 bases at J, leaving 10 bases unmatched. The CDR3 spans 15 residues. CDR3 sequence reads: CAISPISGGAHEQFF. The CDR3 DNA reads TGTGCCATCAGCCCAATCAGCGGGGGGGCCCATGAGCAGTTCTTC.

This clonotype was picked up many times. This chain connects TRBV9 to TRBJ2-3; D is uncertain. There are 15 residues in the CDR3. V was cut by 0 bases and J by 1 base, with 9 bases left in between. Germline assignment: CDR1 SGDLS and CDR2 YYNGEE. CDR3 nucleotide sequence: TGTGCCAGCAGCGTAGAGGGTGGCGGCACAGATACGCAGTATTTT. Translating gives CASSVEGGGTDTQYF.

The genes are TRBV6-5 and TRBJ1-2; D unresolved. Germline CDR1 is MNHEY and CDR2 is SVGAGI. This CDR3 has 14 residues. V lost 0 bases, J lost 8 bases, and 13 bases lay in between. DNA of the CDR3: TGTGCCAGCAGTTACTCACGGGCAACTGTCGGCTACACCTTC. This encodes CASSYSRATVGYTF.

This clonotype was observed at least ten times. The chain carries TRBV7-8 and TRBJ2-3; D gene unclear. The CDR3 contains 14 residues. CDR1 is SGHVS and CDR2 is FQNEAQ in the germline V gene. V was cut by 0 bases and J by 8 bases, with 12 bases left in between. DNA of the CDR3: TGTGCCAGCAGCTTAGCGGTGGTCCGCGGTACGCAGTATTTT. This encodes CASSLAVVRGTQYF. Drawing the rest from reference TRBV7-8 and TRBJ2-3, the complete variable domain is GAGVSQSPRYKVAKRGQDVALRCDPISGHVSLFWYQQALGQGPEFLTYFQNEAQLDKSGLPSDRFFAERPEGSVSTLKIQRTQQEDSAVYLCASSLAVVRGTQYFGPGTRLTVL.

The V call is TRBV18, the J call TRBJ2-7; D is undetermined. Trimming removed 1 base at V and 0 bases at J, with 16 bases between. The CDR3 sequence is 17 residues long. The germline V gene has CDR1 KGHSH and CDR2 LQKENI. The CDR3 is CASSPRSAVPYSYEQYF. In DNA form, the CDR3 reads TGTGCCAGCTCACCACGGTCCGCGGTGCCTTACTCCTACGAGCAGTACTTC.

This clonotype occurred a few times. The gene calls are TRBV5-4 and TRBJ1-4, with TRBD1 as a possible D gene (5 bases). CDR1 and CDR2 from the germline V gene are SGHNT and YYREEE (reference sequence). The CDR3 consists of 15 residues. Trimming cost V 0 bases and J 6 bases, with 12 bases left between them. The CDR3 protein is CASSLVGVEDEKLFF. The CDR3 DNA follows: TGTGCCAGCAGCTTGGTAGGGGTTGAGGATGAAAAACTGTTTTTT.

This clonotype was recorded a few times. The chain employs TRBV23-1 and TRBJ2-7, with 7 bases aligning to TRBD1. TRBV23-1 is noted as an ORF with a role that remains uncertain. CDR3 length equals 11 residues. Trimming cost V 11 bases and J 3 bases; bases outside gene matches: 4. CDR3: CALQGRYEQYF. The CDR3 DNA reads as TGCGCCTTACAGGGGCGCTACGAGCAGTACTTC.

This clonotype was observed many times. This chain connects TRBV7-8 to TRBJ2-5, with 11 bases aligning to TRBD2. CDR3 length equals 15 residues. CDR1 is SGHVS and CDR2 is FQNEAQ in the germline V gene. V was pared by 1 base and J by 6 bases, with 4 bases of the junction left unmatched. The CDR3 sequence is CASSLVAGGPQTQYF. For the CDR3, the DNA is TGTGCCAGCAGCTTAGTAGCGGGGGGGCCACAGACCCAGTACTTC.

The gene calls are TRBV7-8 and TRBJ1-1, with TRBD1 identical over 7 bases. The V gene end was trimmed by 2 bases and the J gene end by 5 bases; junction bases not matched to a gene: 8. This CDR3 contains 15 residues. Germline V gene sequence: CDR1 SGHVS, CDR2 FQNEAQ. This chain's CDR3 is CASSLWLQGGTEAFF. The CDR3 coding sequence is TGTGCCAGCAGCTTATGGCTCCAGGGGGGAACTGAAGCTTTCTTT.

The table lists this clonotype with a few counts. CDR3: CASSQDPKDRVLTEAFF. CDR3 nucleotide sequence: TGCGCCAGCAGCCAAGATCCCAAGGACAGAGTTCTTACTGAAGCTTTCTTT. This rearrangement joins TRBV4-1 to TRBJ1-1, with D possibly being TRBD1 (6 bases). Germline assignment: CDR1 MGHRA and CDR2 YSYEKL. CDR3 size: 17 residues. V gave up 0 bases and J gave up 5 bases, with 19 bases separating them.

This clonotype was observed a few times. The chain carries TRBV12-3 or TRBV12-4 and TRBJ1-6; D ambiguous. This CDR3 comprises 14 residues. Trimming took 5 bases from V and 9 from J, leaving 14 bases between them. CDR3 nucleotide sequence: TGTGCCAGCAGTCTCCAAGGGTCGGGTTCACCCCTCCACTTT. Amino acid sequence: CASSLQGSGSPLHF.